A selection of T cell receptor beta chains follows, all from one sample in a study of T-cell reconstitution after alpha-beta-depleted transplantation in children. One entry per CDR3 protein, called by TCRdb with MiXCR from the PCR reads. This table has about 200,000 distinct CDR3 sequences, about 15% appearing once. This sample comprised PBMCs from the stem cell graft donor, obtained from the stem cell graft. These receptor sequences come from a human donor who donated a stem cell graft to a child with acute lymphoblastic leukemia. Each CDR3 is given with its conserved first and last residue. The D gene is left open where the match is weak. Clone size is not always given. Where it is, it says once, few, many or a class for expanded clones.

v_call	clone_size	d_call	j_call	cdr3_aa	cdr3_nt
TRBV15	.	.	TRBJ2-1	CATSRTAYNEQFF	TGTGCCACCTCTAGGACTGCCTACAATGAGCAGTTCTTC
TRBV7-8	few	.	TRBJ2-2	CASSLEGTKNTGELFF	TGTGCCAGCAGCTTAGAGGGTACGAAGAACACCGGGGAGCTGTTTTTT
TRBV29-1	many	.	TRBJ2-7	CSVEVYTDSSRDF	TGCAGCGTTGAAGTTTACACCGACAGCAGTCGGGACTTC
TRBV12-3/TRBV12-4	few	TRBD2	TRBJ2-2	CASSKTSGANTGELFF	TGTGCCAGCAGTAAGACTAGCGGGGCGAACACCGGGGAGCTGTTTTTT
TRBV10-2	many	TRBD2	TRBJ2-3	CASSKGLAGVAADTQYF	TGCGCCAGCAGTAAAGGACTAGCGGGAGTAGCGGCAGATACGCAGTATTTT
TRBV19	few	.	TRBJ1-2	CASRFEARSYGYTF	TGTGCCAGTAGATTCGAGGCGCGGAGCTATGGCTACACCTTC
TRBV11-3	many	.	TRBJ2-7	CASSLEGGSPYEQYF	TGTGCCAGCAGCTTAGAAGGGGGTTCCCCCTACGAGCAGTACTTC
TRBV2	many	.	TRBJ1-5	CASRDTYQPQHF	TGTGCCAGCAGGGACACATATCAGCCCCAGCATTTT
TRBV28	few	.	TRBJ1-6	CASRNFKGNNSPLHF	TGTGCCAGCAGAAACTTCAAAGGGAATAATTCACCCCTCCACTTT
TRBV5-1	many	.	TRBJ1-1	CASSSLGAVEAFF	TGCGCCAGCAGCTCCCTCGGGGCAGTTGAAGCTTTCTTT
TRBV4-2	many	.	TRBJ2-3	CASSQDGDPTTDTQYF	TGTGCCAGCAGCCAAGATGGGGACCCAACCACAGATACGCAGTATTTT
TRBV7-9	many	.	TRBJ2-5	CASSFVQGWETQYF	TGTGCCAGCAGCTTTGTGCAGGGTTGGGAGACCCAGTACTTC
TRBV10-2	many	.	TRBJ2-7	CASSAQYEQYF	TGCGCCAGCAGTGCCCAGTACGAGCAGTACTTC
TRBV4-1	many	.	TRBJ2-3	CASSQEGRATSTDTQYF	TGCGCCAGCAGCCAAGAAGGAAGGGCGACTAGCACAGATACGCAGTATTTT
TRBV10-2	few	.	TRBJ2-2	CASSYNTNTGELFF	TGCGCCAGCAGTTACAATACGAACACCGGGGAGCTGTTTTTT
TRBV4-1	many	.	TRBJ2-1	CASSQVGYNEQFF	TGCGCCAGCAGCCAAGTGGGGTACAATGAGCAGTTCTTC
TRBV7-2	many	TRBD2	TRBJ2-1	CASSLGRAGVGEQFF	TGTGCCAGCAGCTTAGGGAGAGCGGGAGTCGGGGAGCAGTTCTTC
TRBV3-1	many	.	TRBJ2-5	CASSQETLNQETQYF	TGTGCCAGCAGCCAAGAAACACTGAACCAAGAGACCCAGTACTTC
TRBV27	.	.	TRBJ2-1	CASSPRAHQKFF	TGTGCCAGCAGTCCGAGGGCTCATCAGAAGTTCTTC
TRBV3-1	many	.	TRBJ2-6	CASSQGDGANVLTF	TGTGCCAGCAGCCAAGGGGACGGGGCCAACGTCCTGACTTTC
TRBV11-2	many	TRBD2	TRBJ2-1	CASSRVGLAGILNEQFF	TGTGCCAGCAGCCGGGTCGGACTAGCGGGAATTCTCAATGAGCAGTTCTTC
TRBV27	many	.	TRBJ1-5	CASSFRPLSNQPQHF	TGTGCCAGCAGTTTTCGGCCGCTTAGCAATCAGCCCCAGCATTTT
TRBV20-1	few	TRBD2	TRBJ2-1	CSARDLLASNEQFF	TGCAGTGCTAGAGATCTACTAGCGTCCAATGAGCAGTTCTTC
TRBV12-3/TRBV12-4	many	TRBD1	TRBJ2-1	CASRFSDRGLANEQFF	TGTGCCAGCAGATTCTCGGACAGGGGGCTTGCCAATGAGCAGTTCTTC
TRBV7-9	.	TRBD2	TRBJ2-4	CASSLSTGLANIQYF	TGTGCCAGCAGCTTAAGTACGGGACTAGCAAACATTCAGTACTTC
TRBV19	.	TRBD2	TRBJ2-1	CASQTSGRINEQFF	TGTGCCAGTCAGACTAGCGGGAGGATCAATGAGCAGTTCTTC
TRBV7-2	few	TRBD2	TRBJ2-1	CASSFPFSASGRESSYNEQFF	TGTGCCAGCAGCTTCCCCTTTAGTGCTAGCGGGAGGGAGAGCTCCTACAATGAGCAGTTCTTC
TRBV7-2	many	TRBD2	TRBJ2-3	CASSLVAGGPGSTDTQYF	TGTGCCAGCAGCTTAGTCGCGGGAGGCCCTGGGAGCACAGATACGCAGTATTTT
TRBV3-1	many	.	TRBJ2-1	CASSQDPSAGEQFF	TGTGCCAGCAGCCAAGATCCGAGTGCGGGAGAGCAGTTCTTC
TRBV10-3	many	.	TRBJ2-7	CAIKSAYLGEQYF	TGTGCCATCAAATCTGCGTACCTGGGAGAGCAGTACTTC
TRBV6-1	many	.	TRBJ1-4	CAIKGNFPNEKLFF	TGTGCCATCAAAGGGAATTTCCCTAATGAAAAACTGTTTTTT
TRBV4-1	few	.	TRBJ1-5	CASSQDSLGVVSQPQHF	TGCGCCAGCAGCCAAGATTCTTTGGGGGTGGTTAGTCAGCCCCAGCATTTT
TRBV7-9	.	TRBD2	TRBJ2-1	CASSVNPGTSGSDEQFF	TGTGCCAGCAGCGTTAACCCCGGGACTAGCGGGAGCGATGAGCAGTTCTTC